This entry lists 17 T cell receptor beta chains sequenced from one sample in a study of Ad26.COV2.S vaccination and SARS-CoV-2 variants. This sample's treatment: about 20 received Ad26.COV2.S at low or high dose, single or two shots; 5 received placebo; per-sample allocation not given. Specimens were obtained on day 63 following the first vaccine or placebo injection. TCRdb's copy holds only in-frame clones and misses some; the assay was immunoSEQ multiplex PCR. The data hold roughly 400,000 clones, with around 89% observed a single time. The sample consisted of peripheral blood, taken in a trial of Ad26.COV2.S vaccine versus placebo. The receptor set was obtained from a person between 18 and 65 years old who received the Ad26.COV2.S COVID-19 vaccine or a placebo.

V is TRBV7-9 and J is TRBJ1-1, with D unresolved. The length of the CDR3 is 11 residues. V was cut by 1 base and J by 7 bases, with 4 bases left in between. Germline CDR1 reads SEHNR; CDR2 reads FQNEAQ (reference sequence). The CDR3, as DNA: TGTGCCAGCAGCTTAGAGGTTGAAGCTTTCTTT. Its translation is CASSLEVEAFF.

The CDR3 bases are TGTGCCAGCAGCTTGGGGGGGCGGGAGACCCAGTACTTC. Translating it yields CASSLGGRETQYF. The chain uses TRBV11-3 and TRBJ2-5; maybe TRBD2 (7 bases). Germline V gene sequence: CDR1 SGHNT, CDR2 YENEEA. Deletions cut 3 bases from V and 5 bases from J, with 10 bases between. The CDR3 extends over 13 amino acids. Drawing the rest from reference TRBV11-3 and TRBJ2-5, the complete variable domain is EAGVVQSPRYKIIEKKQPVAFWCNPISGHNTLYWYLQNLGQGPELLIRYENEEAVDDSQLPKDRFSAERLKGVDSTLKIQPAELGDSAVYLCASSLGGRETQYFGPGTRLLVL.

This clone appeared once. The gene calls are TRBV6-5 and TRBJ2-7; maybe TRBD1 (6 bases). The V gene lost 8 bases and the J gene lost 7 bases, with 21 bases spanning the gap. The CDR3 totals 14 residues. Germline CDR1 and CDR2: MNHEY and SVGAGI. CDR3 sequence (DNA): TGTGCCAGCCACGGGCCGGTGCTTCAGGGGGAGCAGTACTTC. Its protein product is CASHGPVLQGEQYF.

The chain has TRBV13 and TRBJ1-6; the D gene is possibly TRBD1 (6 bases). Deletions cut 1 base from V and 8 bases from J, with 15 bases between. CDR3 size: 16 residues. The germline gives CDR1 PRHDT, CDR2 FYEKMQ (reference sequence). CDR3 loop: CASSLAEGGTYSPLHF. DNA of the CDR3: TGTGCCAGCAGCTTAGCGGAGGGGGGAACCTATTCACCCCTCCACTTT.

V usage is TRBV19 and J usage is TRBJ2-7, with 7 positions matching TRBD2. The CDR3 is made up of 13 amino acids. The germline V gene has CDR1 LNHDA and CDR2 SQIVND (reference sequence). Unmatched junction bases numbered 7, after V lost 5 bases and J lost 6 bases. DNA of the CDR3: TGTGCCAGTAGTCCCGAGGGCGGGGGCGAGCAGTACTTC. The encoded protein is CASSPEGGGEQYF.

The gene calls are TRBV19 and TRBJ2-7; D might be TRBD1 (5 bases). Germline-derived CDR1 and CDR2 are LNHDA and SQIVND (reference sequence). The V gene lost 11 bases and the J gene lost 0 bases, with 14 bases spanning the gap. The CDR3 extends over 13 amino acids. In DNA form, the CDR3 reads TGTGCCTCCCAGGGCTCTCTCTCCTACGAGCAGTACTTC. Residues: CASQGSLSYEQYF.

V is TRBV6-5 and J is TRBJ1-5; D is possibly TRBD1 (6 bases). The CDR3 is made up of 15 amino acids. V lost 5 bases to trimming and J lost 6 bases, with 17 bases between them. Germline V gene lookup returns CDR1 MNHEY and CDR2 SVGAGI. The CDR3 protein is CASSLGGGVGQPQHF. CDR3 in DNA: TGTGCCAGCAGTCTAGGGGGGGGAGTGGGTCAGCCCCAGCATTTT.

V usage is TRBV18 and J usage is TRBJ2-3; TRBD2 aligns across 9 bases. The CDR3 consists of 15 residues. Germline-derived CDR1 and CDR2 are KGHSH and LQKENI. Trimming cost V 2 bases and J 1 base; bases outside gene matches: 1. The CDR3 coding sequence is TGTGCCAGCTCACCAGCGGGAGGGGGCACAGATACGCAGTATTTT. As protein: CASSPAGGGTDTQYF.

The chain carries TRBV10-2 and TRBJ2-2; D gene unclear. The CDR3 contains 12 residues. V was pared by 5 bases and J by 2 bases, with 3 bases between. Germline assignment: CDR1 WSHSY and CDR2 SAAADI. In DNA, the CDR3 is TGCGCCAGCAGTCCTAACACCGGGGAGCTGTTTTTT. Its translation: CASSPNTGELFF.

The genes are TRBV5-6 and TRBJ2-7; D perhaps matches TRBD1 (6 bases). CDR1 and CDR2 (germline): SGHDT, YYEEEE. The CDR3 totals 15 residues. V lost 0 bases to trimming and J lost 2 bases, with 12 bases between them. The chain's CDR3 is CASSLGDRLTYEQYF. The CDR3 DNA is TGTGCCAGCAGCTTGGGAGACAGGCTTACCTACGAGCAGTACTTC.

This chain links TRBV18 with TRBJ2-2; 7 bases are a match to TRBD1. This CDR3 region has 17 residues. Trimming at V came to 3 bases and at J to 0 bases, leaving 7 bases not matched to a gene. The germline V gene encodes CDR1 KGHSH and CDR2 LQKENI. This CDR3 is CASSPRGPGANTGELFF. CDR3 in DNA: TGTGCCAGCTCACCGAGGGGGCCAGGGGCGAACACCGGGGAGCTGTTTTTT.

This clone occurred a few times. V gene TRBV5-4 combines with J gene TRBJ2-1, with D perhaps TRBD2 (6 bases). This CDR3 comprises 15 residues. Germline CDR1 and CDR2: SGHNT and YYREEE (reference sequence). V was pared by 4 bases and J by 4 bases, with 15 bases between. CDR3 in DNA: TGTGCCAGCAGCCCCGGTTTGCGGGGTTACAATGAGCAGTTCTTC. Protein sequence: CASSPGLRGYNEQFF.

The chain combines TRBV2 with TRBJ1-4; D ambiguous. Per the germline V gene, CDR1 is SNHLY and CDR2 is FYNNEI. V lost 4 bases, J lost 8 bases, and 14 bases lay in between. The CDR3 has 14 residues. For the CDR3, the DNA is TGTGCCAGCAGTGGATCCGCCTCGGGGGAAAAACTGTTTTTT. It translates to CASSGSASGEKLFF.

DNA of the CDR3: TGCAGCGTTGTTGCTAGCGGGACTTCCGGGGAGCTGTTTTTT. As protein: CSVVASGTSGELFF. The V and J genes are TRBV29-1 and TRBJ2-2; 9 bases agree with TRBD2. The germline gives CDR1 SQVTM, CDR2 ANQGSEA. The CDR3 is made up of 14 amino acids. V dropped 4 bases and J dropped 6; count of bases not matched to a gene: 6.

The genes are TRBV6-2 or TRBV6-3 and TRBJ2-2; TRBD2 agrees at 8 bases. Looked up from germline, CDR1 is MNHEY and CDR2 is SVGEGT. Trimming cost V 0 bases and J 3 bases; bases outside gene matches: 6. This CDR3 contains 17 residues. CDR3 nucleotide sequence: TGTGCCAGCAGTTACTCCCCCATAGCGGGATACACCGGGGAGCTGTTTTTT. It translates to CASSYSPIAGYTGELFF.

This sequence joins TRBV5-8 and TRBJ2-2; D ambiguous. The CDR3 runs to 16 residues. Germline CDR1 is SGHTS and CDR2 is YDEGEE. V was cut by 4 bases and J by 5 bases, with 18 bases left in between. CDR3 nucleotide sequence: TGTGCCAGCAGCCCTTGGCGGCCCCTTCGGACCGGGGAGCTGTTTTTT. Its protein product is CASSPWRPLRTGELFF. The full variable domain, with the rest looked up from reference TRBV5-8 and TRBJ2-2, is EAGVTQSPTHLIKTRGQQATLRCSPISGHTSVYWYQQALGLGLQFLLWYDEGEERNRGNFPPRFSGRQFPNYSSELNVNALELEDSALYLCASSPWRPLRTGELFFGEGSRLTVL.

This rearrangement joins TRBV6-2 or TRBV6-3 to TRBJ2-1, with D possibly TRBD2 on 6 matching bases. Germline CDR1 MNHEY, CDR2 SVGEGT. The CDR3 is 18 residues long. V lost 2 bases to trimming and J lost 3 bases, with 20 bases between them. The CDR3 is CASSYRPLRLAFYNEQFF. Here the CDR3 DNA reads TGTGCCAGCAGTTACCGCCCCTTGAGGCTAGCGTTCTACAATGAGCAGTTCTTC.